The clone carrying this TCR beta chain has at least ten counts. The data were obtained in a study of neurological immune-mediated disorders. The V gene lost 8 bases and the J gene lost 5 bases, with 13 bases spanning the gap. The germline gives CDR1 SGHTA, CDR2 FQGNSA. The CDR3 is 12 residues long. The cDNA was synthesized by means of template-switch 5'RACE, which was carried out with 10-nucleotide random UMIs. TCRdb processed the 5' RACE reads anew with MiXCR; each CDR3 protein has one entry. Of about 53,000 distinct CDR3 sequences in the sample, approximately 16% were seen once. This receptor was taken from a man aged 60-69 years in good health. Sequenced input: PBMCs. The rearrangement links TRBV7-2 to TRBJ2-7; the D is unclear. CDR3 loop: CASSRGLDEQYF. In nucleotides, the CDR3 is TGTGCCAGCTCGAGAGGTCTCGACGAGCAGTACTTC.